Below are 17 T cell receptor beta chains sequenced from a single sample in a study of siplizumab effects on memory and regulatory T cells. Only in-frame clones appear in the TCRdb table, and some are missing; sequencing was by immunoSEQ multiplex PCR. The repertoire holds about 100,000 clones, with about 91% as singletons. The sample was CD4+ T cells sorted from blood. These receptors came from a human donor in good health.

This clone has only one observation. J is TRBJ2-1 and V is TRBV2; TRBD2 agrees at 8 bases. Germline CDR1 is SNHLY and CDR2 is FYNNEI. V shed 5 bases and J 7 bases; nucleotides not matched to a gene: 10. CDR3 length: 15 residues. The CDR3 DNA is TGTGCCAGCAGTTCAGCGGGGGCTACGGAGAATGAGCAGTTCTTC. Protein sequence: CASSSAGATENEQFF.

CDR3 coding DNA: TGTGCCAGCAGTGACCGTTCAGGGGGCAGCGGCGGGGAGCTGTTTTTT. Amino acid sequence: CASSDRSGGSGGELFF. The rearrangement joins TRBV2 to TRBJ2-2, with 8 positions matching TRBD1. The CDR3 is made up of 16 amino acids. V lost 3 bases and J lost 7; bases outside the gene matches: 10. Germline V gives CDR1 SNHLY, CDR2 FYNNEI.

V is TRBV7-9 and J is TRBJ1-2, with D maybe TRBD1 (5 bases). Trimming shortened V by 4 bases and J by 5 bases, and 17 bases separated the two germline ends. This CDR3 spans 15 amino acids. Germline CDR1 is SEHNR and CDR2 is FQNEAQ (reference sequence). The CDR3, as DNA: TGTGCCAGCAGCTCCGGGGCAGAAAAAAGATATGGCTACACCTTC. As protein: CASSSGAEKRYGYTF. Drawing the rest from reference TRBV7-9 and TRBJ1-2, the complete variable domain is DTGVSQNPRHKITKRGQNVTFRCDPISEHNRLYWYRQTLGQGPEFLTYFQNEAQLEKSRLLSDRFSAERPKGSFSTLEIQRTEQGDSAMYLCASSSGAEKRYGYTFGSGTRLTVV.

This clone has just a few counts. This chain links TRBV19 with TRBJ1-2; TRBD1 matches 10 bases. CDR3 length: 15 residues. V dropped 4 bases and J dropped 3; count of bases not matched to a gene: 5. Germline V gives CDR1 LNHDA, CDR2 SQIVND (reference sequence). The CDR3 region has the DNA TGTGCCAGTAGTAGGGCCGGGACAGGGGACTATGGCTACACCTTC. Amino acids: CASSRAGTGDYGYTF.

This rearrangement joins TRBV6-5 to TRBJ1-1; TRBD1 agrees at 8 bases. J gave up 3 bases and V 6 bases, and 3 bases lay outside the gene matches. Germline V gene lookup returns CDR1 MNHEY and CDR2 SVGAGI. The CDR3 is 13 residues long. The CDR3 loop reads CASRTGVHTEAFF. In DNA, the CDR3 is TGTGCCAGCAGGACAGGGGTGCACACTGAAGCTTTCTTT.

The chain employs TRBV11-2 and TRBJ1-1, with 8 bases fitting TRBD1. Unmatched junction bases numbered 7, after V lost 4 bases and J lost 6 bases. Germline-derived CDR1 and CDR2 are SGHAT and FQNNGV. The CDR3 runs to 14 residues. As DNA, the CDR3 is TGTGCCAGCAGCTCCCCCAAACAGGGGGCTGAAGCTTTCTTT. Protein: CASSSPKQGAEAFF.

The genes are TRBV7-2 and TRBJ2-7; 7 nucleotides line up with TRBD1. The junction had 7 bases not matched to a gene; V was cut back by 5 bases and J by 6 bases. CDR3 size: 13 residues. Germline V gene sequence: CDR1 SGHTA, CDR2 FQGNSA. As DNA, the CDR3 is TGTGCCAGCAGCCCTAGACAGGGTGGCGAGCAGTACTTC. This codes for CASSPRQGGEQYF.

J is TRBJ2-7 and V is TRBV6-1, with D tentatively TRBD1 or TRBD2 (7 bases each). The length of the CDR3 is 15 residues. Trimming stripped 7 bases from V and 3 bases from J, with 19 bases between. The germline V gene has CDR1 MNHNS and CDR2 SASEGT. The CDR3 bases are TGTGCCAGCATCCCGTTAGGGAGGGACAGCTACGAGCAGTACTTC. This gives the protein CASIPLGRDSYEQYF.

The CDR3 DNA reads as TGTGCCAGCAGCTTAGCAGGGGTAGTCCCAGATACGCAGTATTTT. It yields the protein CASSLAGVVPDTQYF. The chain carries TRBV7-2 and TRBJ2-3; tentatively, D is TRBD1 (5 bases). The germline V gene encodes CDR1 SGHTA and CDR2 FQGNSA. Trimming stripped 0 bases from V and 4 bases from J, with 11 bases between. The CDR3 covers 15 residues.

The chain joins TRBV7-9 to TRBJ1-2; 11 nucleotides align to TRBD1. V gave up 2 bases and J gave up 3 bases; unmatched junction bases: 5. This CDR3 is 16 amino acids long. The germline V gene encodes CDR1 SEHNR and CDR2 FQNEAQ (reference sequence). Here the CDR3 reads CASSLTRTGGDYGYTF. The CDR3 DNA is TGTGCCAGCAGCTTAACAAGGACAGGGGGCGACTATGGCTACACCTTC.

Here the CDR3 reads CASSAGVGGLRSEQYF. CDR3 coding DNA: TGTGCCAGCAGTGCGGGGGTTGGGGGTCTTAGGTCTGAGCAGTACTTC. V usage is TRBV25-1 and J usage is TRBJ2-7, with D maybe TRBD2 (6 bases). CDR1 and CDR2 from the germline V gene are MGHDK and SYGVNS. Trimming cost V 4 bases and J 7 bases, with 23 bases left between them. The CDR3 has 16 residues.

The chain links TRBV30 to TRBJ1-5; 7 bases line up with TRBD1. The CDR3 contains 16 residues. From germline, CDR1 is GTSNPN and CDR2 SVGIG (reference sequence). Germline trimming cut 2 bases from V and 2 bases from J; bases unmatched to any gene: 9. The CDR3 DNA reads TGTGCCTGGAGTTCCGCACAGGGGAAGGGCAATCAGCCCCAGCATTTT. Translating it yields CAWSSAQGKGNQPQHF.

This chain links TRBV28 with TRBJ2-5, with 10 bases that match TRBD2. V was clipped by 8 bases and J by 3 bases; unmatched bases: 3. The germline CDR1 and CDR2 sequences are MDHEN and SYDVKM. This CDR3 region has 13 residues. DNA for the CDR3: TGTGCCAGCGGAACTAGCGGGGAAGAGACCCAGTACTTC. Translating it yields CASGTSGEETQYF. Filled out from reference TRBV28 and TRBJ2-5, the complete variable domain reads DVKVTQSSRYLVKRTGEKVFLECVQDMDHENMFWYRQDPGLGLRLIYFSYDVKMKEKGDIPEGYSVSREKKERFSLILESASTNQTSMYLCASGTSGEETQYFGPGTRLLVL.

The rearrangement uses TRBV15 and TRBJ2-5; D might be TRBD1 (5 bases). Trimming took 1 base from V and 3 from J, leaving 15 bases between them. Germline values: CDR1 LNHNV, CDR2 YYDKDF (reference sequence). CDR3 length: 16 amino acids. CDR3 sequence: CATSRASRVTKETQYF. CDR3 sequence (DNA): TGTGCCACCAGCAGAGCAAGCAGGGTGACAAAAGAGACCCAGTACTTC.

The chain recombines TRBV5-1 with TRBJ1-3, with D possibly being TRBD1 (5 bases). The CDR3 spans 15 residues. Per germline, CDR1 SGHRS and CDR2 YFSETQ. With 4 bases removed from V and 4 bases from J, the gap between germline ends came to 15 bases. The CDR3 DNA sequence: TGCGCCAGCAGCACGGGAGGGGTAAAGGGAAACACCATATATTTT. This translates into CASSTGGVKGNTIYF.

This clone has a single count. The V call is TRBV5-1, the J call TRBJ2-1; D may be TRBD2 (5 bases). Trimming cost V 1 base and J 4 bases, with 9 bases left between them. The CDR3 is 14 amino acids. Germline V CDR1 and CDR2: SGHRS, YFSETQ. CDR3 nucleotides: TGCGCCAGCAGCTTGACAGCGGCTTACAATGAGCAGTTCTTC. It yields the protein CASSLTAAYNEQFF.

This clone was picked up a small number of times. The chain is built from TRBV4-3 and TRBJ2-7, with D possibly matching TRBD2 (5 bases). V gave up 3 bases and J gave up 1 base, with 13 bases separating them. CDR3 length: 15 amino acids. Germline V lookup: CDR1 LGHNA, CDR2 YSLEER. The CDR3 coding sequence is TGCGCCAGCAGCCAGCGGGCGGCCGGTTCCTACGAGCAGTACTTC. Translating gives CASSQRAAGSYEQYF.